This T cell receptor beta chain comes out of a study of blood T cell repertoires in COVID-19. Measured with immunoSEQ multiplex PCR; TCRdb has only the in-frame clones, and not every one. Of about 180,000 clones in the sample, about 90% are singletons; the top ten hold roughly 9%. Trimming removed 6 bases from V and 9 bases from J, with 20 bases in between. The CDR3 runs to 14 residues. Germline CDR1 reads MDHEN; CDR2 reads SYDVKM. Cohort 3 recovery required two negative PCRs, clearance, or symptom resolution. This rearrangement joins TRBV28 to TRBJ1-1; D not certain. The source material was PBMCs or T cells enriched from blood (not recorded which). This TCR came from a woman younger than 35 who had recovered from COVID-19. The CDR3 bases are TGTGCCAGCAGCTTAGAGGTGCCCCCCGGGAAAGCTTTCTTT. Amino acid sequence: CASSLEVPPGKAFF.